The present T cell receptor (beta chain) was sequenced within a study of blood T cell repertoires in COVID-19. The length of the CDR3 is 14 residues. V was cut by 2 bases and J by 8 bases, with 13 bases left in between. Per germline, CDR1 MNHEY and CDR2 SMNVEV (reference sequence). Assay: immunoSEQ multiplex PCR; the TCRdb copy retains only in-frame clones and omits some. Here the sample spans just under 150,000 clones, approximately 87% being singletons. The chain is built from TRBV27 and TRBJ2-1; D may be TRBD1 (5 bases). The source is a woman in her 50s with active or convalescent COVID-19. Sequencing used peripheral blood. The CDR3 sequence is CASSLDGQSHEQFF. The CDR3 DNA is TGTGCCAGCAGTTTAGATGGACAATCACATGAGCAGTTCTTC.